A selection of T cell receptor beta chains follows, all from one sample in a study of shared clonotypes between healthy human individuals. This table comes from immunoSEQ multiplex PCR, and its TCRdb copy is limited to in-frame clones, with some not included. The profile covers around 620,000 clones, with approximately 95% appearing a single time and approximately 0.11% taken by the ten largest. Sequenced: naive CD8+ T cells sorted from blood. All receptors come from a woman in her twenties or thirties in good health. The CDR3 runs from the conserved cysteine through the conserved F or W. The order of the fields is CDR3 DNA, CDR3 protein, V gene, J gene, D gene, clone size. D genes are given only for firm matches. Rows may omit the clone size; those that give it use once, few, many or a size class.

CDR3 DNA: TGTGCCAGCAGCTCGACTAGCGTCGAGCAGTACTTC; CDR3 protein: CASSSTSVEQYF; V gene: TRBV5-4; J gene: TRBJ2-7; D gene: TRBD2; clone size: once
CDR3 DNA: TGTGCCAGACGGACAGGGAAAACTTTT; CDR3 protein: CARRTGKTF; V gene: TRBV19; J gene: TRBJ1-4; D gene: TRBD1; clone size: NA
CDR3 DNA: TGTGCCAGCAAGCCGGGCCATTCTTGGGGCCTAGACTTC; CDR3 protein: CASKPGHSWGLDF; V gene: TRBV6-5; J gene: TRBJ2-7; D gene: NA; clone size: NA
CDR3 DNA: TGTGCCAGCAGTTATATAGCGGGAGCTAGAGATACGCAGTATTTT; CDR3 protein: CASSYIAGARDTQYF; V gene: TRBV5-6; J gene: TRBJ2-3; D gene: TRBD2; clone size: NA
CDR3 DNA: TGTGCCAGCAGTAGTGGGGAGCTGTTTTTT; CDR3 protein: CASSSGELFF; V gene: TRBV25-1; J gene: TRBJ2-2; D gene: NA; clone size: NA
CDR3 DNA: TGTGCCAGCAGCTTGAATGGCGAGGGCCCAGACAATGAGCAGTTCTTC; CDR3 protein: CASSLNGEGPDNEQFF; V gene: TRBV5-6; J gene: TRBJ2-1; D gene: NA; clone size: NA
CDR3 DNA: TGTGCCAGCAGTTTCGAAGGGGGCGGGTACGAGCAGTACTTC; CDR3 protein: CASSFEGGGYEQYF; V gene: TRBV28; J gene: TRBJ2-7; D gene: TRBD1; clone size: NA
CDR3 DNA: TGTGCCAGCAGCGGATATCAGAGGAGCTCCTACGAGCAGTACTTC; CDR3 protein: CASSGYQRSSYEQYF; V gene: TRBV5-6; J gene: TRBJ2-7; D gene: NA; clone size: NA
CDR3 DNA: TGTGCCAGCAGTTTGCCCGGGCCCCGGGGCACTGAAGCTTTCTTT; CDR3 protein: CASSLPGPRGTEAFF; V gene: TRBV27; J gene: TRBJ1-1; D gene: NA; clone size: NA
CDR3 DNA: TGTGCCAGCAGCCAAAGGTTGGGTCAGGGGGACGAGACCCAGTACTTC; CDR3 protein: CASSQRLGQGDETQYF; V gene: TRBV27; J gene: TRBJ2-5; D gene: TRBD1; clone size: NA